This is a list of T cell receptor beta chains from one sample in a study of T cells in Graves' hyperthyroidism and ophthalmopathy. TCRdb reanalysed the multiplex PCR reads using MiXCR and keeps one entry per CDR3 protein. This sample has 500,000 to 800,000 distinct CDR3 sequences, with about 14% found just once. The sequencing input was blood. The source is a woman aged 45-60 years with Graves' ophthalmopathy. CDR3s include the opening cysteine and the closing phenylalanine or tryptophan.

V: TRBV27; J: TRBJ1-1; CDR3: CASSSHTGGQMDAEAFF
V: TRBV12-5; J: TRBJ1-2; CDR3: CASGTGQAPYGYTF
V: TRBV5-1; J: TRBJ2-2; CDR3: CASSLTRNTGELFF
V: TRBV5-1; J: TRBJ2-5; CDR3: CASSLYMTGQETQYF
V: TRBV6-1; J: TRBJ1-1; CDR3: CASSRGQLAEAFF
V: TRBV28; J: TRBJ2-3; CDR3: CASSLPSGGTDTQYF
V: TRBV13; J: TRBJ2-1; CDR3: CASSVGRAGYNEQFF
V: TRBV11-3; J: TRBJ2-1; CDR3: CASSLQGGEQFF
V: TRBV28; J: TRBJ2-1; CDR3: CASSLRGLAANEQFF
V: TRBV19; J: TRBJ2-7; CDR3: CASSIRWFSEQYF
V: TRBV20-1; J: TRBJ2-2; CDR3: CSALQLAGGDTGELFF
V: TRBV7-2; J: TRBJ1-1; CDR3: CASSFYAGVNTEAFF
V: TRBV11-3; J: TRBJ2-3; CDR3: CASSLRVTDTQYF
V: TRBV5-1; J: TRBJ1-3; CDR3: CASSLATIRSGNTIYF
V: TRBV5-1; J: TRBJ2-2; CDR3: CASRIQGSGELFF
V: TRBV28; J: TRBJ2-2; CDR3: CASQGLLAGVAGELFF
V: TRBV12-3/TRBV12-4; J: TRBJ2-3; CDR3: CASSLSGRYTDTQYF
V: TRBV20-1; J: TRBJ2-7; CDR3: CSARDRTGYEQYF
V: TRBV20-1; J: TRBJ1-4; CDR3: CSAESGTQNEKLFF